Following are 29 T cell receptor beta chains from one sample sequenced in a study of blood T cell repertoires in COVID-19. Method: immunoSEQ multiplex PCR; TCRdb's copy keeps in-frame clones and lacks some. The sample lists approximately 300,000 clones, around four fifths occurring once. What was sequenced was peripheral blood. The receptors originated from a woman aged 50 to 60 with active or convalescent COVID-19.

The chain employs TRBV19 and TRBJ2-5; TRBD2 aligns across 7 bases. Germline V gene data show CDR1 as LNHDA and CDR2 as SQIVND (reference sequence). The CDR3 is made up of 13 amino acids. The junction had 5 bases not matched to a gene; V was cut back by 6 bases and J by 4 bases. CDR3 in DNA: TGTGCCAGTAGCGCTAGCGGTATAGAGACCCAGTACTTC. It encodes CASSASGIETQYF.

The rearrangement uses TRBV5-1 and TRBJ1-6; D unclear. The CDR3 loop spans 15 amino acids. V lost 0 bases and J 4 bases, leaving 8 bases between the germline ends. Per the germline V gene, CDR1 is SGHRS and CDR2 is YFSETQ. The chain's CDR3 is CASSLGGGYNSPLHF. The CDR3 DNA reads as TGCGCCAGCAGCTTGGGCGGCGGATATAATTCACCCCTCCACTTT.

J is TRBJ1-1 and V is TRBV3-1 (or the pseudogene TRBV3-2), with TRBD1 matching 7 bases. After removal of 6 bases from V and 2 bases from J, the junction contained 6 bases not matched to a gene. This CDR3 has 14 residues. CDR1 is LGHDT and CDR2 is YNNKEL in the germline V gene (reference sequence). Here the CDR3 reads CASRTGTVNTEAFF. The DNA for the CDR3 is TGTGCCAGCAGAACCGGGACAGTAAACACTGAAGCTTTCTTT.

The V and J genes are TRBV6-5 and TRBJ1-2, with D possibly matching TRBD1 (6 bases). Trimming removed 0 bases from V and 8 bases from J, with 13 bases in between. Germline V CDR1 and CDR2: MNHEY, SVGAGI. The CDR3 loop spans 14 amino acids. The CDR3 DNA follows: TGTGCCAGCAGTTACTCAATAGGGGGGGCCGGCTACACCTTC. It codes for CASSYSIGGAGYTF.

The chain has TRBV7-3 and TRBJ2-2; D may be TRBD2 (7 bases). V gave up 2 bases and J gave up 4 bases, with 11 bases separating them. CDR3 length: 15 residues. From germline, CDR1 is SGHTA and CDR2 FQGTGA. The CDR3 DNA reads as TGTGCCAGCAGCTTATCGGGGGGCGGCACCGGGGAGCTGTTTTTT. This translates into CASSLSGGGTGELFF.

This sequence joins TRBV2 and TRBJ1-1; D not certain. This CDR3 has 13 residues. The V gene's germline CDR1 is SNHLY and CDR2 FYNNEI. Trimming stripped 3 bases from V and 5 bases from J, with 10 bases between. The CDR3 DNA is TGTGCCAGCAGTGACGCAGGATTAACTGAAGCTTTCTTT. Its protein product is CASSDAGLTEAFF.

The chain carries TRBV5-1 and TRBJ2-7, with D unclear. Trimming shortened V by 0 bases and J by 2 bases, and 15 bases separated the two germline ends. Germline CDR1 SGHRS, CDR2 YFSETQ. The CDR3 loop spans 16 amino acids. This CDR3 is CASSLAVRAPTYEQYF. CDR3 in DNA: TGCGCCAGCAGCTTGGCGGTTCGAGCGCCGACCTACGAGCAGTACTTC. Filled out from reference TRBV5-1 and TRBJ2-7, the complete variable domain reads KAGVTQTPRYLIKTRGQQVTLSCSPISGHRSVSWYQQTPGQGLQFLFEYFSETQRNKGNFPGRFSGRQFSNSRSEMNVSTLELGDSALYLCASSLAVRAPTYEQYFGPGTRLTVT.

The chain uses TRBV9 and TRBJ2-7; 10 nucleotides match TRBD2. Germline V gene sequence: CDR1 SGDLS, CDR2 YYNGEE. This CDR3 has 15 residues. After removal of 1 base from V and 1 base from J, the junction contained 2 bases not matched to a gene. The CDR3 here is CASSVSGRASYEQYF. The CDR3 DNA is TGTGCCAGCAGCGTAAGCGGGAGGGCTTCCTACGAGCAGTACTTC.

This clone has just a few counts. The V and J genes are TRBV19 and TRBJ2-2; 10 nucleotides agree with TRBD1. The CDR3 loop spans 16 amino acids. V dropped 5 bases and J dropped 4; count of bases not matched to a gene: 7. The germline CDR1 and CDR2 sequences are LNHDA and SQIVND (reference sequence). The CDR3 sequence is CASSPRTGGLTGELFF. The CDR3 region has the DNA TGTGCCAGTAGTCCGCGGACAGGGGGTCTCACCGGGGAGCTGTTTTTT.

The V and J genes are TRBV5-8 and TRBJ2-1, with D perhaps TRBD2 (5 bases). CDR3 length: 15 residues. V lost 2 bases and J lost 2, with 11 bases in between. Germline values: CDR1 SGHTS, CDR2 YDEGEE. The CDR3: CASSFRLLTYNEQFF. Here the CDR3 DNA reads TGTGCCAGCAGCTTCCGACTACTCACCTACAATGAGCAGTTCTTC.

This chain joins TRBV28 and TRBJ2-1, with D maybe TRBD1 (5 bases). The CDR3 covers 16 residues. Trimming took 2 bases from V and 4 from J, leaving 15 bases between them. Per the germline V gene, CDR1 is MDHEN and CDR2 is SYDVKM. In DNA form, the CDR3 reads TGTGCCAGCAGTTTAAGGGGTACTTCTCGATACAATGAGCAGTTCTTC. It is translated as CASSLRGTSRYNEQFF.

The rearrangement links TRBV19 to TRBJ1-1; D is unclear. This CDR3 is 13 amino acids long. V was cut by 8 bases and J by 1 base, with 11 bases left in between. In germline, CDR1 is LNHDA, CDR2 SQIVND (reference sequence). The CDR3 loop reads CASQLGSNTEAFF. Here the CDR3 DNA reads TGTGCCAGTCAGCTCGGGTCGAACACTGAAGCTTTCTTT.

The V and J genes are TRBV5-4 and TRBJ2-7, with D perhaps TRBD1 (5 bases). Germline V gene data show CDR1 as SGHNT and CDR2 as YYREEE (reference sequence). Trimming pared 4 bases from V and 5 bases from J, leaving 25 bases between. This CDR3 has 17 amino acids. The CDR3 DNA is TGTGCCAGCAGCCCGGGTGGGTATCAGGGATCTACCCACGAGCAGTACTTC. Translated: CASSPGGYQGSTHEQYF.

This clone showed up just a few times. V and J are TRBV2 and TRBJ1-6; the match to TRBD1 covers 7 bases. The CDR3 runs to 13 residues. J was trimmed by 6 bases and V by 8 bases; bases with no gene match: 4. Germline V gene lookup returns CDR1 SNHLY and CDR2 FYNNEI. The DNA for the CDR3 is TGTGCCAGCGGGGGACAGCCTAATTCACCCCTCCACTTT. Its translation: CASGGQPNSPLHF. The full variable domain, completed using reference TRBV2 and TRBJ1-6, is EPEVTQTPSHQVTQMGQEVILRCVPISNHLYFYWYRQILGQKVEFLVSFYNNEISEKSEIFDDQFSVERPDGSNFTLKIRSTKLEDSAMYFCASGGQPNSPLHFGNGTRLTVT.

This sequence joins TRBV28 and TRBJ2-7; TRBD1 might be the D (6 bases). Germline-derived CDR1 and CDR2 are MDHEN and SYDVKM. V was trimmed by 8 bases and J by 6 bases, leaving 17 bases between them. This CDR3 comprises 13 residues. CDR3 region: CASSPGQGSEQYF. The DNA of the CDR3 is TGTGCCAGCTCCCCGGGGCAGGGGAGCGAGCAGTACTTC.

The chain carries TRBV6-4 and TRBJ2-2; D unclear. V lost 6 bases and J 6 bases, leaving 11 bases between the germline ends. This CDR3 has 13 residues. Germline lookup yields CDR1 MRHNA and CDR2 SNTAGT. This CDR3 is CASSALAAGELFF. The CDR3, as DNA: TGTGCCAGCAGCGCTCTGGCAGCCGGGGAGCTGTTTTTT.

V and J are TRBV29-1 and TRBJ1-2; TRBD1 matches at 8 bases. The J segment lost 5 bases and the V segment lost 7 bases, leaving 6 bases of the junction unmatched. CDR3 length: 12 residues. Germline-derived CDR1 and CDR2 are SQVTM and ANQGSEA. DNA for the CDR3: TGCAGCGCCAGGGACAGGTCTTATGGCTACACCTTC. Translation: CSARDRSYGYTF. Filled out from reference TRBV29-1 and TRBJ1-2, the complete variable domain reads SAVISQKPSRDICQRGTSLTIQCQVDSQVTMMFWYRQQPGQSLTLIATANQGSEATYESGFVIDKFPISRPNLTFSTLTVSNMSPEDSSIYLCSARDRSYGYTFGSGTRLTVV.

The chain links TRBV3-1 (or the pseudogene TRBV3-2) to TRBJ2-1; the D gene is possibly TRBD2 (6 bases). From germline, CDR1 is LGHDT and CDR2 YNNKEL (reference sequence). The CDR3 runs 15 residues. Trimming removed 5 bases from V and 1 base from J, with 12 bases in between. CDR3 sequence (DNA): TGTGCCAGCAGCTCGACTAGGGATTCCTACAATGAGCAGTTCTTC. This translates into CASSSTRDSYNEQFF.

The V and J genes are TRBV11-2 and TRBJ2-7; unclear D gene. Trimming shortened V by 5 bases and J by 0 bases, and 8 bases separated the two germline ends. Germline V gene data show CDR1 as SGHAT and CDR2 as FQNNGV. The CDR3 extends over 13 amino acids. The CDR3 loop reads CASSESPSYEQYF. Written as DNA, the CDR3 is TGTGCCAGCAGCGAGAGTCCCTCCTACGAGCAGTACTTC. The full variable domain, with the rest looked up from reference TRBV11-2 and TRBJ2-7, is EAGVAQSPRYKIIEKRQSVAFWCNPISGHATLYWYQQILGQGPKLLIQFQNNGVVDDSQLPKDRFSAERLKGVDSTLKIQPAKLEDSAVYLCASSESPSYEQYFGPGTRLTVT.

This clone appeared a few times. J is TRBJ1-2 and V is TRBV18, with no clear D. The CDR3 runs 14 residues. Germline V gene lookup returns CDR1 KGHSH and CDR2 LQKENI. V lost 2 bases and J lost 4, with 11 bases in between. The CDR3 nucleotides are TGTGCCAGCTCACCAGAGGTCGGACTCTATGGCTACACCTTC. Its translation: CASSPEVGLYGYTF.

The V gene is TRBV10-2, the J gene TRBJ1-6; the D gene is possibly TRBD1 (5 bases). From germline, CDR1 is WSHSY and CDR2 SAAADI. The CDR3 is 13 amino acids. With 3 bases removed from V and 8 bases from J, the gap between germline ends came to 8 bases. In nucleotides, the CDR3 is TGCGCCAGCAGTGATCCAGGGTATTCACCCCTCCACTTT. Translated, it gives CASSDPGYSPLHF.

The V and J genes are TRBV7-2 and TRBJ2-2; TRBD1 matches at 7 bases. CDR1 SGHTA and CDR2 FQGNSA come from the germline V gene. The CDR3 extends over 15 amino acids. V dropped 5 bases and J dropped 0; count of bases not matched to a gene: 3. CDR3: CASSTGTANTGELFF. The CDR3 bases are TGTGCCAGCAGCACCGGGACAGCGAACACCGGGGAGCTGTTTTTT.

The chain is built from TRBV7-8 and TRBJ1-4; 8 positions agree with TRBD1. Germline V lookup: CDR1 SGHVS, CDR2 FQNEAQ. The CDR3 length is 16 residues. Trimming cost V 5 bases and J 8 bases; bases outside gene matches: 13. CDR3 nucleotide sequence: TGTGCCAGCAGCCTCGGACAGGGAGGGGTTCGGGAAAAACTGTTTTTT. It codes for CASSLGQGGVREKLFF.

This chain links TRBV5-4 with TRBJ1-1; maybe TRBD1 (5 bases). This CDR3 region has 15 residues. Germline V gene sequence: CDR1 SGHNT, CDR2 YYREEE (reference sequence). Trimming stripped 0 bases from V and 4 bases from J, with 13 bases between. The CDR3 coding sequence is TGTGCCAGCAGCTTGGAAAACGGGGGGAGCACTGAAGCTTTCTTT. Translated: CASSLENGGSTEAFF. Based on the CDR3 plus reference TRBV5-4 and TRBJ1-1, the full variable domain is ETGVTQSPTHLIKTRGQQVTLRCSSQSGHNTVSWYQQALGQGPQFIFQYYREEENGRGNFPPRFSGLQFPNYSSELNVNALELDDSALYLCASSLENGGSTEAFFGQGTRLTVV.

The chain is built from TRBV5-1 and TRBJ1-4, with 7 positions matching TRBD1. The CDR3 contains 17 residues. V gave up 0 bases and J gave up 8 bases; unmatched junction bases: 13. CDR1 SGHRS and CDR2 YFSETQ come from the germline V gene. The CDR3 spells CASSLAPTGLVREKLFF. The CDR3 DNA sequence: TGCGCCAGCAGCTTGGCCCCGACAGGGCTGGTAAGAGAAAAACTGTTTTTT.

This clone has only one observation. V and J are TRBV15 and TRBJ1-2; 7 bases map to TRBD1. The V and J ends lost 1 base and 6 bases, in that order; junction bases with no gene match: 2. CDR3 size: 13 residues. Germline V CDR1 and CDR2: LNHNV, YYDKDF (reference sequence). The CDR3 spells CATSRGDSDGYTF. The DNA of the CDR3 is TGTGCCACCAGCAGAGGGGACAGTGATGGCTACACCTTC.

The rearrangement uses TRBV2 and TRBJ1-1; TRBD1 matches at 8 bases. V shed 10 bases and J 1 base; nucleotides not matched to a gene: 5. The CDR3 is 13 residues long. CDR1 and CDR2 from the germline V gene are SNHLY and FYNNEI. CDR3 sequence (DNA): TGTGCCACCAGGGACAGGCCGAACACTGAAGCTTTCTTT. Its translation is CATRDRPNTEAFF.

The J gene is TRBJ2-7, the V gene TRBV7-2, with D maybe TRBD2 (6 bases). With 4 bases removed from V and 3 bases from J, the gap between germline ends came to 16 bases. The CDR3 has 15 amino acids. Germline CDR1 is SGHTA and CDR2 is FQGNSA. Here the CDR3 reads CASSSPRLGFYEQYF. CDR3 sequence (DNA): TGTGCCAGCAGCTCACCGCGACTAGGGTTCTACGAGCAGTACTTC. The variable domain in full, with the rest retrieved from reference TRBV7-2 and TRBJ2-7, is GAGVSQSPSNKVTEKGKDVELRCDPISGHTALYWYRQSLGQGLEFLIYFQGNSAPDKSGLPSDRFSAERTGGSVSTLTIQRTQQEDSAVYLCASSSPRLGFYEQYFGPGTRLTVT.

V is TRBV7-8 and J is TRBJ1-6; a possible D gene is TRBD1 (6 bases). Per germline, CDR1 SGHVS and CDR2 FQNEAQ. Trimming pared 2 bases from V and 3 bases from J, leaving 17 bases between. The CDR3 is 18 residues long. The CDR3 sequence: CASSLPDSSSRYNSPLHF. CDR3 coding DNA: TGTGCCAGCAGCTTACCGGACAGTTCGTCCCGCTATAATTCACCCCTCCACTTT.